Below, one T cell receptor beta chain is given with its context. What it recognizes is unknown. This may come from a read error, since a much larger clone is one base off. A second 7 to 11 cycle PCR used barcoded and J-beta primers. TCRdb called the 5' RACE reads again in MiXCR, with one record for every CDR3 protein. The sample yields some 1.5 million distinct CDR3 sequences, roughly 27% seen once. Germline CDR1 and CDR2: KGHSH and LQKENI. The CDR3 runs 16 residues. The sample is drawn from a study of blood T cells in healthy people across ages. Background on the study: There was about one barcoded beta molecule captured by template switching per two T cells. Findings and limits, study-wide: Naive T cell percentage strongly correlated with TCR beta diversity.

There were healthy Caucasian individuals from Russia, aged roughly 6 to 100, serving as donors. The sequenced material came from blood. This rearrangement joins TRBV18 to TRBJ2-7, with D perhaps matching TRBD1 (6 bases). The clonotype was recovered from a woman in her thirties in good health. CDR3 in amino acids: CASSPPPTGSRGERYF. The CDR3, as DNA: TGTGCCAGCTCACCACCCCCAACAGGGTCCAGGGGCGAGCGGTACTTC.